This TCR beta chain derives from a study of blood T cell repertoires in COVID-19. The CDR3 has 12 amino acids. The germline V gene encodes CDR1 SEHNR and CDR2 FQNEAQ (reference sequence). V was clipped by 6 bases and J by 7 bases, with 7 bases between them. Profiling relied on immunoSEQ multiplex PCR, and the TCRdb table lists in-frame clones only, not all of them. This sample has 300,000 to 450,000 clones, with about nine tenths found just once. The J gene is TRBJ1-6, the V gene TRBV7-9; a weak D match, TRBD1 (5 bases). This clonotype originated in a woman aged 60-70 years with COVID-19, enrolled during active disease. The material sequenced was peripheral blood. This CDR3 is CASRRQNSPLHF. The CDR3 DNA reads as TGTGCCAGCAGAAGACAGAATTCACCCCTCCACTTT. Full variable domain (missing parts from reference TRBV7-9 and TRBJ1-6): DTGVSQNPRHKITKRGQNVTFRCDPISEHNRLYWYRQTLGQGPEFLTYFQNEAQLEKSRLLSDRFSAERPKGSFSTLEIQRTEQGDSAMYLCASRRQNSPLHFGNGTRLTVT.